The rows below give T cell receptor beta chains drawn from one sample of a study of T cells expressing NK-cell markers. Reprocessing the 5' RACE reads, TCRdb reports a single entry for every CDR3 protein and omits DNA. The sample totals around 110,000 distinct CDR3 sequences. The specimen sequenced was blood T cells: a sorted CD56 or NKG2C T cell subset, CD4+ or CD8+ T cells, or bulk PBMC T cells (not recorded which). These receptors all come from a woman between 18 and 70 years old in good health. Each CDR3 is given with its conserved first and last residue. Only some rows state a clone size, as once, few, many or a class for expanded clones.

CSVSLGTGVFGQYF	.	TRBV20-1	TRBJ2-7
CASSLGLGLVDEQFF	.	TRBV5-1	TRBJ2-1
CASSLAGAEDTQYF	.	TRBV11-2	TRBJ2-3
CASSLVTSPNSYEQYF	.	TRBV12-3/TRBV12-4	TRBJ2-7
CASSVGGASVDNEQFF	.	TRBV9	TRBJ2-1
CASSRAGQTNWPQHF	.	TRBV21-1	TRBJ1-5
CASSLGGGGEQETQYF	.	TRBV7-6	TRBJ2-5
CASSLRERTEAFF	.	TRBV7-9	TRBJ1-1
CASSLVSPPDTQYF	.	TRBV7-2	TRBJ2-3
CATSRDGQKIQHF	.	TRBV15	TRBJ1-5
CSVEETARPDTDTQYF	.	TRBV29-1	TRBJ2-3
CASSSWTGSDEQFF	.	TRBV12-3/TRBV12-4	TRBJ2-1
CASRNPFEPVAQYF	.	TRBV6-2/TRBV6-3	TRBJ2-3
CASSQVGGPGLADTQYF	.	TRBV4-3	TRBJ2-3
CASSANTGELFF	.	TRBV2	TRBJ2-2
CASSFGLSSYNEQFF	.	TRBV7-6	TRBJ2-1
CASSLVAESSYEQYF	medium-sized	TRBV7-6	TRBJ2-7
CASSQASGGALAGELFF	.	TRBV4-3	TRBJ2-2
CASSLGMDNQPQHF	.	TRBV7-2	TRBJ1-5
CASSPSQVNTEAFF	.	TRBV7-9	TRBJ1-1
CASSLSPTRTYEQYF	.	TRBV27	TRBJ2-7
CASSPTSGLQQFF	.	TRBV12-3/TRBV12-4	TRBJ2-1
CASSRGQGSDEQFF	.	TRBV5-1	TRBJ2-1
CASSRTSGGYTDTQYF	.	TRBV12-3/TRBV12-4	TRBJ2-3
CSARAGGDTEAFF	.	TRBV20-1	TRBJ1-1